This TCR beta chain is from a study of post-analysis software for immune sequencing data. Study conclusions and caveats: Significantly decreased normalized Chao1 diversity was recorded for multiple sclerosis patients relative to controls. Five TRBV segments, including TRBV5-6, TRBV5-1 and TRBV20-1, were more frequent in patients than controls.

CDR3 length: 18 amino acids. Trimming cost V 5 bases and J 0 bases; bases outside gene matches: 12. The TCR beta cDNA libraries carried unique molecular identifiers. TCRdb used MiXCR to reprocess the PCR reads, holding one entry per CDR3 protein. The table includes about 160,000 distinct CDR3 sequences, roughly 35% detected once. To note about this clonotype: As yet, its antigen is unknown.

This TCR was sampled from a girl between 10 and 17 years old with multiple sclerosis. The sequencing here drew on blood, taken after autologous hematopoietic stem cell transplantation. V is TRBV12-3 or TRBV12-4 and J is TRBJ2-7; 11 bases line up with TRBD1. The CDR3 DNA follows: TGTGCCAGCAGTCGGGACAGGGGGGCCACTACGAGCTCCTACGAGCAGTACTTC. Residues: CASSRDRGATTSSYEQYF.